The 24 T cell receptor beta chains below come from one sample, sequenced in a study of blood T cell repertoires in COVID-19. TCRdb's table, derived via immunoSEQ multiplex PCR, lists solely in-frame clones and lacks some. The sample has some 210,000 clones, roughly 81% seen once. Sequencing used peripheral blood. Every receptor here comes from a woman aged 50 to 60 with active or convalescent COVID-19.

The table lists this clone with a count of one. The gene calls are TRBV18 and TRBJ1-6; the match to TRBD1 covers 7 bases. The CDR3 runs to 13 residues. In germline, CDR1 is KGHSH, CDR2 LQKENI. Trimming removed 8 bases from V and 6 bases from J; junction bases left unmatched: 4. CDR3 DNA sequence: TGTGCCAGCGCAACAGGGGTTAATTCACCCCTCCACTTT. Protein product: CASATGVNSPLHF.

V gene TRBV29-1 combines with J gene TRBJ2-1, with a possible D match to TRBD1 (5 bases). CDR1 SQVTM and CDR2 ANQGSEA come from the germline V gene. This CDR3 is built from 14 residues. Trimming removed 5 bases at V and 1 base at J, with 12 bases between. CDR3 loop: CSVRGRVSYNEQFF. Here the CDR3 DNA reads TGCAGCGTTAGGGGCAGGGTATCCTACAATGAGCAGTTCTTC.

CDR3 DNA: TGTGCCAGCAGCTTGGCCTCACGGGCGGGGGGAAGCGGGGAGCTGTTTTTT. Encoded protein: CASSLASRAGGSGELFF. The rearrangement uses TRBV5-5 and TRBJ2-2; 8 bases match TRBD2. Losses at the gene ends were 0 bases for V and 7 bases for J; bases not matched to a gene: 11. Germline V lookup: CDR1 SGHKS, CDR2 YYEKEE (reference sequence). The CDR3 consists of 17 residues.

A single count supports this clone. This sequence is one base from a far larger clone and is likely a read error. Because the CDR3 is missing its conserved closing phenylalanine or tryptophan, this is likely a read error. The J gene is TRBJ2-7, the V gene TRBV5-6; TRBD1 is a possible D gene (7 bases). V lost 2 bases, J lost 3 bases, and 12 bases lay in between. Germline V CDR1 and CDR2: SGHDT, YYEEEE. The CDR3 length is 14 residues. In DNA form, the CDR3 reads TGTGCCAGCAGCTTTGGAGGGACAGACTACGAGCAGTACGGC. Protein product: CASSFGGTDYEQYG.

This CDR3 reads CASSSGGGSSYNEQFF. In DNA form, the CDR3 reads TGTGCCAGCAGCTCGGGTGGCGGAAGCTCCTACAATGAGCAGTTCTTC. The rearrangement joins TRBV7-3 to TRBJ2-1; D is ambiguous. The V gene lost 4 bases and the J gene lost 0 bases, with 13 bases spanning the gap. Per germline, CDR1 SGHTA and CDR2 FQGTGA. CDR3 length: 16 amino acids.

This chain connects TRBV2 to TRBJ2-3, with D perhaps matching TRBD1 (5 bases). CDR1 and CDR2 (germline): SNHLY, FYNNEI. The V end was cut by 3 bases, the J end by 6 bases, with 13 bases between. This CDR3 contains 14 residues. In DNA, the CDR3 is TGTGCCAGCAGTGAGGTGGGGCCCTGGGATACGCAGTATTTT. Translation: CASSEVGPWDTQYF. Full variable domain (remainder filled in from reference TRBV2 and TRBJ2-3): EPEVTQTPSHQVTQMGQEVILRCVPISNHLYFYWYRQILGQKVEFLVSFYNNEISEKSEIFDDQFSVERPDGSNFTLKIRSTKLEDSAMYFCASSEVGPWDTQYFGPGTRLTVL.

This chain uses TRBV2 with TRBJ2-7; D might be TRBD2 (6 bases). The CDR3 is 14 amino acids. Germline CDR1 SNHLY, CDR2 FYNNEI. Trimming removed 3 bases at V and 8 bases at J, with 17 bases between. The CDR3 region is CASSDDGSRGKQYF. CDR3 sequence (DNA): TGTGCCAGCAGTGATGACGGGAGCCGGGGCAAGCAGTACTTC.

V usage is TRBV19 and J usage is TRBJ1-1; TRBD1 might be the D (5 bases). The ends were cut back, 5 bases at V and 1 base at J, with 14 bases in the middle. Per germline, CDR1 LNHDA and CDR2 SQIVND (reference sequence). The CDR3 contains 15 residues. The CDR3 nucleotides are TGTGCCAGTAGTTATCCAGGGTACGAGAACACTGAAGCTTTCTTT. It yields the protein CASSYPGYENTEAFF. Complete variable domain (other parts from reference TRBV19 and TRBJ1-1): DGGITQSPKYLFRKEGQNVTLSCEQNLNHDAMYWYRQDPGQGLRLIYYSQIVNDFQKGDIAEGYSVSREKKESFPLTVTSAQKNPTAFYLCASSYPGYENTEAFFGQGTRLTVV.

The V and J genes are TRBV20-1 and TRBJ1-3, with D unclear. V was shortened by 7 bases and J by 5 bases, with 6 bases between the two germline ends. CDR1 is DFQATT, CDR2 SNEGSKA, per germline (reference sequence). The CDR3 runs to 10 residues. Here the CDR3 DNA reads TGCAGTGTTGTCAGAAACACCATATATTTT. It is translated as CSVVRNTIYF.

This chain joins TRBV5-1 and TRBJ1-2; D unresolved. CDR1 and CDR2 from the germline V gene are SGHRS and YFSETQ. Trimming took off 2 bases at V and 6 bases at J, with 11 bases between the two ends. CDR3 length: 13 residues. This CDR3 is CASSFIGGNGYTF. In DNA form, the CDR3 reads TGCGCCAGCAGCTTCATAGGAGGGAATGGCTACACCTTC.

The chain couples TRBV28 to TRBJ1-3; TRBD1 matches at 10 bases. J gave up 9 bases and V 6 bases, and 8 bases lay outside the gene matches. The CDR3 has 14 amino acids. From germline, CDR1 is MDHEN and CDR2 SYDVKM. The CDR3 nucleotides read TGTGCCAGCAGCCGGGACAGGGGATCAGGCACCATATATTTT. Protein sequence: CASSRDRGSGTIYF.

The CDR3 sequence: CASRDREMNTEAFF. The DNA for the CDR3 is TGTGCCAGCAGGGACAGGGAAATGAACACTGAAGCTTTCTTT. The chain recombines TRBV2 with TRBJ1-1, with 8 bases aligning to TRBD1. Losses at the gene ends were 6 bases for V and 0 bases for J; bases not matched to a gene: 3. Germline V gene sequence: CDR1 SNHLY, CDR2 FYNNEI. The CDR3 contains 14 residues.

Remarks on this clone: This clone may be a read error of a much larger clone one base away. Different DNA sequences within this sample yield the same CDR3. CDR3 sequence: CASSLDRGNQPQHF. The CDR3 DNA sequence: TGTGCCAGCAGCCTGGACAGGGGGAATCAGCCCCAGCATTTT. The V and J genes are TRBV28 and TRBJ1-5, with TRBD1 matching 10 bases. The V and J ends lost 6 bases and 4 bases, in that order; junction bases with no gene match: 3. Germline V gene lookup returns CDR1 MDHEN and CDR2 SYDVKM. The length of the CDR3 is 14 residues.

This clone was observed a few times. The chain links TRBV6-5 to TRBJ1-1; unclear D gene. The germline V and J ends were trimmed by 7 bases and 5 bases, with 11 bases remaining between them. Germline values: CDR1 MNHEY, CDR2 SVGAGI. The CDR3 runs to 12 residues. In DNA form, the CDR3 reads TGTGCCAGCAATAACGGAGGTACTGAAGCTTTCTTT. This encodes CASNNGGTEAFF.

This chain uses TRBV9 with TRBJ1-1; D is ambiguous. V was pared by 4 bases and J by 11 bases, with 15 bases between. The CDR3 has 12 amino acids. Germline V gene sequence: CDR1 SGDLS, CDR2 YYNGEE. CDR3 nucleotide sequence: TGTGCCAGCAGCTCCGGGCCCCGGGAGGCTTTCTTT. Translated, it gives CASSSGPREAFF.

This clone occurred once. This chain uses TRBV2 with TRBJ1-6; 7 bases are shared with TRBD1. Germline V lookup: CDR1 SNHLY, CDR2 FYNNEI. V gave up 6 bases and J gave up 7 bases; unmatched junction bases: 6. The CDR3 is made up of 14 amino acids. CDR3 protein: CASSQQGWNSPLHF. CDR3 coding DNA: TGTGCCAGCAGCCAACAGGGGTGGAATTCACCCCTCCACTTT.

The chain recombines TRBV5-1 with TRBJ2-1, with 7 bases that match TRBD2. V was pared by 4 bases and J by 6 bases, with 7 bases of the junction left unmatched. The germline V gene encodes CDR1 SGHRS and CDR2 YFSETQ. This CDR3 is 14 amino acids long. In DNA form, the CDR3 reads TGCGCCAGCAGCAAGTCCGGGACTACCAATGAGCAGTTCTTC. Translated: CASSKSGTTNEQFF.

This clone was seen a single time. The chain links TRBV5-6 to TRBJ2-7, with a tentative D call TRBD2 (5 bases). The CDR3 contains 14 residues. The V end was cut by 2 bases, the J end by 0 bases, with 9 bases between. Germline loops: CDR1 SGHDT, CDR2 YYEEEE. CDR3 DNA sequence: TGTGCCAGCAGCTTAGGGAGTATCTCCTACGAGCAGTACTTC. Amino acids: CASSLGSISYEQYF.

J is TRBJ2-3 and V is TRBV7-9; D might be TRBD1 (7 bases). Trimming shortened V by 2 bases and J by 4 bases, and 13 bases separated the two germline ends. The CDR3 sequence is 15 residues long. Germline-derived CDR1 and CDR2 are SEHNR and FQNEAQ (reference sequence). The CDR3 DNA is TGTGCCAGCAGCTTACGGGGGACAGATTCAGATACGCAGTATTTT. Its protein is CASSLRGTDSDTQYF.

The chain links TRBV29-1 to TRBJ1-1, with D uncertain. Looked up from germline, CDR1 is SQVTM and CDR2 is ANQGSEA. This CDR3 contains 14 residues. The CDR3 is CVGLGRGQDTEAFF. The DNA of the CDR3 is TGCGTTGGTTTGGGTCGAGGGCAGGACACTGAAGCTTTCTTT.

The chain recombines TRBV6-5 with TRBJ2-7; 9 bases map to TRBD1. Trimming removed 6 bases from V and 2 bases from J; junction bases left unmatched: 5. Germline assignment: CDR1 MNHEY and CDR2 SVGAGI. CDR3 length: 14 amino acids. The CDR3 spells CASRLGQGTYEQYV. CDR3 nucleotide sequence: TGTGCCAGCAGACTCGGACAGGGGACCTACGAGCAGTACGTC.

This chain uses TRBV4-1 with TRBJ1-1; D may be TRBD1 (6 bases). The CDR3 is 16 amino acids. CDR1 is MGHRA, CDR2 YSYEKL, per germline. Trimming shortened V by 4 bases and J by 1 base, and 16 bases separated the two germline ends. For the CDR3, the DNA is TGCGCCAGCAGCCCGCGAACTCAACAGGGGAACACTGAAGCTTTCTTT. Translation gives CASSPRTQQGNTEAFF.

V usage is TRBV24-1 and J usage is TRBJ2-3; no clear D. V gave up 3 bases and J gave up 0 bases, with 12 bases separating them. This CDR3 has 16 amino acids. Germline V lookup: CDR1 KGHDR, CDR2 SFDVKD. The CDR3 sequence is CATSDPTVSSTDTQYF. The CDR3 DNA sequence: TGTGCCACCAGTGATCCGACTGTCTCTAGCACAGATACGCAGTATTTT.

The CDR3 nucleotides are TGTGCCAGTGACTCGGGGACAGGGGCAAGGGAGACCCAGTACTTC. Protein: CASDSGTGARETQYF. The chain uses TRBV25-1 and TRBJ2-5; 10 nucleotides align to TRBD1. The V and J ends lost 9 bases and 5 bases, in that order; junction bases with no gene match: 12. The CDR3 consists of 15 residues. Germline CDR1 is MGHDK and CDR2 is SYGVNS.